This T cell receptor (beta chain) was recorded in a study of blood T cell repertoires in COVID-19. Study-level background: COVID-19 samples collected from the United States, Italy and Spain covered acute and convalescent phases. T cells, B-cell-depleted T cells, or PBMCs provided the cDNA or gDNA that served as material.

Methods used by the authors: For nucleated cells, counts were estimated from reference gene primer amplification. Assay: immunoSEQ multiplex PCR; the TCRdb copy retains only in-frame clones and omits some. The V and J calls and clone size were taken over from that table, and D and trimming were inferred from the DNA. The data show about 330,000 clones, over 70% seen once. Trimming removed 0 bases from V and 3 bases from J; junction bases left unmatched: 6. The CDR3 runs to 16 residues. Germline V lookup: CDR1 SGDLS, CDR2 YYNGEE. The material sequenced was peripheral blood. The chain couples TRBV9 to TRBJ2-3; 8 bases align to TRBD1. The receptor was derived from a woman between 50 and 59 years old with acute or convalescent COVID-19. As DNA, the CDR3 is TGTGCCAGCAGCGTAGGCCAGGGGGCAGGTACAGATACGCAGTATTTT. It translates to CASSVGQGAGTDTQYF.